These 2 T cell receptor beta chains were sequenced from one sample in a study of control samples from healthy donors and cancer patients. The method was immunoSEQ multiplex PCR; TCRdb's version includes in-frame clones alone and lacks a portion of them. The sample includes 85,000 to 90,000 clones, approximately 86% of them seen just once. The sample taken for sequencing was blood. These TCRs come from a man aged 25 to 45 in good health.

The chain uses TRBV18 and TRBJ1-4, with TRBD1 as a possible D gene (5 bases). This CDR3 has 14 residues. Trimming removed 3 bases at V and 0 bases at J, with 5 bases between. Germline loops: CDR1 KGHSH, CDR2 LQKENI. For the CDR3, the DNA is TGTGCCAGCTCACCGACAGCAACTAATGAAAAACTGTTTTTT. Protein sequence: CASSPTATNEKLFF.

Details on this clone: A read error may account for a junction end that differs from germline. The chain has TRBV18 and TRBJ2-6, with D unclear. There are 13 residues in the CDR3. Germline CDR1 and CDR2: KGHSH and LQKENI. DNA of the CDR3: TGTGCCACCTCACCTTCGGGGGCCAACGTCCTGACTTTC. Encoded protein: CATSPSGANVLTF.